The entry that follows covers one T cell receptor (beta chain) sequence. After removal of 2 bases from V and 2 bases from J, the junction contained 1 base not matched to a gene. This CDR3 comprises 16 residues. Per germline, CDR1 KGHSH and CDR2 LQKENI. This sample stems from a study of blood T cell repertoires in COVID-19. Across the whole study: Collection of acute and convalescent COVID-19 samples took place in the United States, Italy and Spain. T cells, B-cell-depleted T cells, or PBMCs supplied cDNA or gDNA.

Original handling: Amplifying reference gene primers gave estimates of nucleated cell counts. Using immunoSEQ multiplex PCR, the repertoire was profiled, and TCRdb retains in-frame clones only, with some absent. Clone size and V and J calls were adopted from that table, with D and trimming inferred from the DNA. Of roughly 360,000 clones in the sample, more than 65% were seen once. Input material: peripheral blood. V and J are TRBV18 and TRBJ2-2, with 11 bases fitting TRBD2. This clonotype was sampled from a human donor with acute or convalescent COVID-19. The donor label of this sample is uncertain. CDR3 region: CASSPTSGRNTGELFF. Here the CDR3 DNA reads TGTGCCAGCTCACCAACTAGCGGGAGAAACACCGGGGAGCTGTTTTTT.